This entry is about one TCR beta chain. The data derive from a study of T-cell reconstitution after alpha-beta-depleted transplantation in children. The J segment lost 4 bases and the V segment lost 8 bases, leaving 8 bases of the junction unmatched. The germline gives CDR1 SQVTM, CDR2 ANQGSEA. This CDR3 is built from 13 residues. Molecular barcoding with unique molecular identifiers was used for the TCRbeta library. TCRdb itself ran the PCR reads through MiXCR, one entry per CDR3 protein. The sample yields under 450,000 distinct CDR3 sequences, 13% seen once. V gene TRBV29-1 combines with J gene TRBJ1-1, with 9 bases that match TRBD1. The sample was PBMCs, taken from the stem cell graft. The TCR comes from a human donor who donated a stem cell graft to a child with Fanconi anemia. The CDR3 DNA follows: TGCAGCACCAGACTGGGACAGGGCACTGAAGCTTTCTTT. This encodes CSTRLGQGTEAFF.